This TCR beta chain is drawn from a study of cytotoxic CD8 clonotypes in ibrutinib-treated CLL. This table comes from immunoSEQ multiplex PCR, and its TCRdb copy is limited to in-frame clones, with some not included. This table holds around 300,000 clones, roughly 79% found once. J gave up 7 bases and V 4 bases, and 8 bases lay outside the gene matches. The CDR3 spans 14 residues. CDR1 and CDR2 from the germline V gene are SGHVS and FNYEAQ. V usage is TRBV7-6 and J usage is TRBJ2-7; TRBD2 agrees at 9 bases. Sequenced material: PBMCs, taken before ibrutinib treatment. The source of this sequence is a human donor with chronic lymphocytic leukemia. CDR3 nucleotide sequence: TGTGCCAGCAGCTCCGCGGGAGGGTCTGGGGAGCAGTACTTC. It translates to CASSSAGGSGEQYF.